The clone carrying this TCR beta chain has just one count. These data originate in a study of blood T cell repertoires in COVID-19. Study-wide context: Sources were T cells, B-cell-depleted T cells, or PBMCs; the material itself was cDNA or gDNA.

Sequenced by immunoSEQ multiplex PCR; TCRdb stores in-frame clones only, minus some. The table lists approximately 210,000 clones, 86% of them singletons. The CDR3 runs 15 residues. The germline gives CDR1 SNHLY, CDR2 FYNNEI. V was clipped by 5 bases and J by 7 bases; unmatched bases: 9. Recruited during active infection, patients (from Seattle) were subsequently followed longitudinally. The sequencing input was peripheral blood. The sequence came from a man aged 50 to 60 with COVID-19, enrolled during active disease. This chain links TRBV2 with TRBJ2-1; 9 bases fit TRBD2. This chain's CDR3 is CASSLAGVDGNEQFF. CDR3 coding DNA: TGTGCCAGCAGTTTAGCGGGAGTCGACGGGAATGAGCAGTTCTTC.